Below, one T cell receptor (beta chain) is given with its context. Which antigen it targets is not known. No much larger clone is present one base from it, and per-base qualities are unavailable. The donors were healthy, HIV-negative adults with no recently reported acute infections or vaccinations. Every donor was a Caucasian adult residing in Nashville, Tennessee, USA. CD4+ T cells were enriched through magnetic negative selection, after which naive cells were positively selected on CD45RA and the remaining negative fraction served as the memory subset. Blood was obtained by leukapheresis, after which PBMCs were separated by Ficoll-Histopaque density gradient centrifugation and cryopreserved in liquid nitrogen vapor phase. Analytical flow cytometry was used to check the purity and quantity of each magnetically sorted T cell population. Each sorted fraction had its genomic DNA isolated and then quantified by UV absorbance on a Nanodrop 2000c.

This sample was taken from a study of shared clonotypes between healthy human individuals (dated by TCRdb to between 2020 and 2021). In the study overall: Three men and two women, aged 18 to 49 years, made up the cohort. For each donor, CD4 naive and CD4 memory were each given three plates, CD8 naive was given two plates, and CD8 memory was given one plate. To estimate repertoire size and how much clonotypes are shared between individuals, the study performed deep sequencing of blood TCR repertoires from 4 to 6 healthy adults. Different laboratories and diverse techniques were used to prepare libraries and sequence TCR repertoires, to increase sequencing depth and limit assay-specific biases. Leukapheresis yielded between about 0.85 and 10 billion PBMCs per donor. Here is what the overall study found, with its caveats: Sampling was restricted to blood, and TCR repertoires in tissues likely differ from the TCR repertoires found in blood. Clonotypes shared by all four sorted-subset donors showed higher generation probabilities than non-shared clonotypes. Sharing across a few donors was observed for around 5% of naive CD4, 3.5% of naive CD8, over 2% of memory CD4, and roughly 0.43% of memory CD8 clonotypes. Rarefaction of sorted-subset datasets indicated incomplete sequencing despite the large sequencing depth. The genetic and exposure-history diversity represented was limited by the small number of donors. Pairwise subsampling led to the expectation that sequencing depth would affect the degree of clonotype sharing among donors. Estimated clonotype richness was generally larger for naive than for memory subsets.

Based on the germline V gene, the CDR1 and CDR2 sequences are SGHTS and YDEGEE. From V the trimming removes 4 bases and from J it removes 0 bases, while the gene matches leave 3 bases of the junction unaccounted for. CDR3 length: 15 amino acids, cysteine to phenylalanine. Left in the record is the CDR3 DNA by itself, 45 bases read in frame from the first base. Using the deep immunoSEQ assay, TCR CDR3 regions were amplified from genomic DNA by multiplex PCR. Genomic DNA extracted from each cell subset was distributed evenly over all wells of several immunoSEQ 96-well plates, and each plate served as one replicate. For sorted subsets, roughly 200 ng of genomic DNA, equivalent to 30,000 or so T cell genomes, went into each replicate PCR. Purified libraries were quantified with a Qubit 3.0 fluorometer, sized on a Bioanalyzer 2100, and re-quantified with the KAPA Library Quantification kit. A separate single-read 150-cycle Illumina NextSeq 550 flow cell was used to sequence each immunoSEQ 96-well plate. The original pipeline was this. The immunoSEQ output contained only junctional sequences without quality scores, so filtering could not match that applied to full-length reads. Sequences were annotated with PyIR, a Python wrapper for IgBLAST v1.9, using IMGT germline references to assign V/J genes and CDR3. Reads were filtered out if the reads had weak V/J assignments (E-value above 1e-6), no CDR3, stop codons, out-of-frame junctions, or ambiguous translated residues. V3J clonotypes were defined as sequences sharing an identical inferred V gene, J gene, and CDR3 amino acid sequence. Percentage overlap between repertoires was computed as shared unique clonotypes divided by the size of the smaller repertoire. Repertoire richness was assessed with RTK rarefaction, the Chao1 estimator, and Recon v2.1 estimates of unobserved clonotypes. Generation probabilities for all TCRbeta clonotypes obtained by the gDNA method from a handful of donors were computed using OLGA. TCRdb stores this immuneACCESS table with in-frame sequences only. Part of the clones is absent; in the studies checked, under half of the shortfall reflects unresolved V genes, and no reason is known for the rest. V, J and clone size derive from that table, while D and trimming were established from the DNA sequence. Recorded for this sample are over 1.5 million clones; 95% to 99% of them occurred a single time. Clones ranked in the top ten supply 0.45% of the sample.

The specimen was naive CD4+ T cells sorted from blood. In the paper's terms, the cell subset or site label means: CD45RA+ positively selected. The receptor chain draws on TRBV5-8 and TRBJ2-1; TRBD2 agrees with 8 junctional bases. The receptor's source is a man younger than 40 in good health. The CDR3 protein: CASSTSGSSYNEQFF. The nucleotide sequence is given as TGTGCCAGCAGCACCAGCGGGAGCTCCTACAATGAGCAGTTCTTC.